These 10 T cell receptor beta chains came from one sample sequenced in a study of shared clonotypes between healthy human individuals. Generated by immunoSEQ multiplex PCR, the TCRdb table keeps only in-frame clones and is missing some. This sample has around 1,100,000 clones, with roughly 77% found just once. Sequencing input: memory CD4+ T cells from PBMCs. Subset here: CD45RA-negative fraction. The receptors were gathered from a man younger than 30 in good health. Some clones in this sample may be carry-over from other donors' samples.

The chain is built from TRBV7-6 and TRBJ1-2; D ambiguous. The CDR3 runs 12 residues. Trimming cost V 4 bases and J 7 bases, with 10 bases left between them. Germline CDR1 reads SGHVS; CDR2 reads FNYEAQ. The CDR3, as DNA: TGTGCCAGCAGCTCTGCGTCGTCTGGCTACACCTTC. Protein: CASSSASSGYTF. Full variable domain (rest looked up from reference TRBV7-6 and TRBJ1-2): GAGVSQSPRYKVTKRGQDVALRCDPISGHVSLYWYRQALGQGPEFLTYFNYEAQQDKSGLPNDRFSAERPEGSISTLTIQRTEQRDSAMYRCASSSASSGYTFGSGTRLTVV.

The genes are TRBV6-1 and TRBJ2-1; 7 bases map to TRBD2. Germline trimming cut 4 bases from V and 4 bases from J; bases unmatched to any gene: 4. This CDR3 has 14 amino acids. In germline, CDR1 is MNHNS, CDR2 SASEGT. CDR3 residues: CASSVGGGYNEQFF. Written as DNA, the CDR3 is TGTGCCAGCAGTGTTGGGGGGGGATACAATGAGCAGTTCTTC.

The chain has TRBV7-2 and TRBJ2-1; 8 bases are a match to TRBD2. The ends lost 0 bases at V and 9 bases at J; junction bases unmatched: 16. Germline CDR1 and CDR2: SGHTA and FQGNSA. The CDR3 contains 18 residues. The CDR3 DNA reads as TGTGCCAGCAGCTTAGCGTCCGCGGGAGGCCAGGGGTTATTTGAGCAGTTCTTC. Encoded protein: CASSLASAGGQGLFEQFF. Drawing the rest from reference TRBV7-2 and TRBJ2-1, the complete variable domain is GAGVSQSPSNKVTEKGKDVELRCDPISGHTALYWYRQSLGQGLEFLIYFQGNSAPDKSGLPSDRFSAERTGGSVSTLTIQRTQQEDSAVYLCASSLASAGGQGLFEQFFGPGTRLTVL.

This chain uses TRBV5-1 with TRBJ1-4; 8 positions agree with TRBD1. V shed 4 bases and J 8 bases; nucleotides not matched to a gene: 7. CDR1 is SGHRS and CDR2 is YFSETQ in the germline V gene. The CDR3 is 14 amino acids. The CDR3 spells CASSLRGLEEKLFF. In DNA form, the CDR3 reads TGCGCCAGCAGCCTCAGGGGGCTGGAGGAAAAACTGTTTTTT.

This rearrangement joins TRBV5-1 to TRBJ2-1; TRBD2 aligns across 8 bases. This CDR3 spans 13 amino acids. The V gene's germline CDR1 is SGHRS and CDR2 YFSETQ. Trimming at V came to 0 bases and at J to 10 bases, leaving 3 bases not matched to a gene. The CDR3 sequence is CASSLETSGEQFF. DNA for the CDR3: TGCGCCAGCAGCTTGGAAACTAGCGGCGAGCAGTTCTTC.

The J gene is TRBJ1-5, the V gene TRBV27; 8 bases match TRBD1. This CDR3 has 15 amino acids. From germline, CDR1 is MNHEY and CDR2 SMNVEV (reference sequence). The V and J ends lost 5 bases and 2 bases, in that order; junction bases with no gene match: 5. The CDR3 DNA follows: TGTGCCAGCAGTCCGGACAGGGATCGCAATCAGCCCCAGCATTTT. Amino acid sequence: CASSPDRDRNQPQHF.

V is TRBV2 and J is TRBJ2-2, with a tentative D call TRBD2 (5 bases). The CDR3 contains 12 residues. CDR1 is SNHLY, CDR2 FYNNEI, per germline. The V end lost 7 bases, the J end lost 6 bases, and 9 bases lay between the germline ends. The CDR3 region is CASTPEAGELFF. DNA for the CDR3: TGTGCCAGCACCCCGGAGGCCGGGGAGCTGTTTTTT.

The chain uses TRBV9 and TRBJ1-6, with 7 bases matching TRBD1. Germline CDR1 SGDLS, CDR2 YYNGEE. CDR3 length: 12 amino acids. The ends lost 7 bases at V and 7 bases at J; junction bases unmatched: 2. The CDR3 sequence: CASPGGNSPLHF. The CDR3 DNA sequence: TGTGCCAGCCCAGGGGGGAATTCACCCCTCCACTTT. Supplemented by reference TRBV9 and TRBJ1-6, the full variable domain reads DSGVTQTPKHLITATGQRVTLRCSPRSGDLSVYWYQQSLDQGLQFLIQYYNGEERAKGNILERFSAQQFPDLHSELNLSSLELGDSALYFCASPGGNSPLHFGNGTRLTVT.

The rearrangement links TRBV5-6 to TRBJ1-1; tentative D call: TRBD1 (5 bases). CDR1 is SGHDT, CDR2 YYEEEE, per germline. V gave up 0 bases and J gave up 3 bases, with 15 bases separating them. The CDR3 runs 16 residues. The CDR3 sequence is CASSLDQGTGHTEAFF. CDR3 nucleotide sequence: TGTGCCAGCAGCTTGGATCAGGGAACGGGGCACACTGAAGCTTTCTTT.

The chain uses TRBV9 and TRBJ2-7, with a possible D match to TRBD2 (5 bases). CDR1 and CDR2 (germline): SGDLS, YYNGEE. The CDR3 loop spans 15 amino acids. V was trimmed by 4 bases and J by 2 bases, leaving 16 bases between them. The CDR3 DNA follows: TGTGCCAGCAGCCCCCTGGGAGACGTCACCTACGAGCAGTACTTC. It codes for CASSPLGDVTYEQYF.